Below, 5 T cell receptor beta chains from the same sample are listed, as sequenced in a study of cytomegalovirus exposure and HLA in healthy donors. The primer mix had 60 Vbeta and 13 Jbeta primers. Here immunoSEQ multiplex PCR was the method, and the copy in TCRdb shows in-frame clones only, minus some. The sample holds under 150,000 clones, around 66% seen once. Sequencing input: PBMCs. The receptors derive from a man between 18 and 29 years old in good health and CMV-seropositive.

As regards this clone: This sample includes further DNA sequences coding for the same CDR3. V and J are TRBV10-3 and TRBJ2-3; 13 bases match TRBD2. Looked up from germline, CDR1 is ENHRY and CDR2 is SYGVKD. V was clipped by 6 bases and J by 5 bases; unmatched bases: 8. This CDR3 comprises 16 residues. CDR3 in amino acids: CAISQTSGGAVDTQYF. The CDR3 coding sequence is TGTGCCATCAGCCAAACTAGCGGGGGGGCGGTAGATACGCAGTATTTT.

This clone was seen a single time. The chain employs TRBV10-2 and TRBJ2-7; TRBD1 matches 7 bases. With 0 bases clipped from V and 4 bases from J, the junction kept 3 bases outside the gene matches. CDR1 and CDR2 from the germline V gene are WSHSY and SAAADI. CDR3 length: 14 amino acids. The CDR3 loop is CASSESTGQYEQYF. As DNA, the CDR3 is TGCGCCAGCAGTGAGTCGACAGGGCAGTACGAGCAGTACTTC.

The chain carries TRBV14 and TRBJ2-4; D might be TRBD1 (6 bases). V shed 2 bases and J shed 8 bases, with 25 bases lying between them. Per the germline V gene, CDR1 is SGHDN and CDR2 is FVKESK. The length of the CDR3 is 18 residues. CDR3 sequence: CASSQSFQGPFYLDIQYF. In DNA form, the CDR3 reads TGTGCCAGCAGCCAAAGTTTTCAGGGGCCGTTTTACTTGGACATTCAGTACTTC.

A few counts support this clone. The chain couples TRBV6-1 to TRBJ1-4; weak D call: TRBD1 (6 bases). This CDR3 region has 15 residues. Germline V gene data show CDR1 as MNHNS and CDR2 as SASEGT. Trimming took off 3 bases at V and 3 bases at J, with 11 bases between the two ends. The CDR3 DNA follows: TGTGCCAGCAGTGACACAGGGTTAGCTAATGAAAAACTGTTTTTT. It translates to CASSDTGLANEKLFF.

V gene TRBV9 combines with J gene TRBJ2-1, with a possible D match to TRBD1 (5 bases). Per germline, CDR1 SGDLS and CDR2 YYNGEE. Trimming took 4 bases from V and 5 from J, leaving 13 bases between them. The length of the CDR3 is 14 residues. CDR3 residues: CASSKQGTHNEQFF. Here the CDR3 DNA reads TGTGCCAGCAGCAAGCAGGGTACACACAATGAGCAGTTCTTC.